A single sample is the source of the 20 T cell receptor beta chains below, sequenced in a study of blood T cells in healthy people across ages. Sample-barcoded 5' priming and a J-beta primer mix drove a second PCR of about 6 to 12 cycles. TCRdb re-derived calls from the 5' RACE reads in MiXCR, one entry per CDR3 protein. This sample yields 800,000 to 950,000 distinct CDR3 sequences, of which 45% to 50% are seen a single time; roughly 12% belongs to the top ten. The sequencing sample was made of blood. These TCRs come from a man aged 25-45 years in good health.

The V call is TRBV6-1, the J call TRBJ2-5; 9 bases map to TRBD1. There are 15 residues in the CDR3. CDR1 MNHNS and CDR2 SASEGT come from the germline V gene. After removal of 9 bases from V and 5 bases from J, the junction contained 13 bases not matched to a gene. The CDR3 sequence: CASRTGGLGLETQYF. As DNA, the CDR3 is TGTGCCAGTAGAACAGGGGGCCTAGGGCTGGAGACCCAGTACTTC.

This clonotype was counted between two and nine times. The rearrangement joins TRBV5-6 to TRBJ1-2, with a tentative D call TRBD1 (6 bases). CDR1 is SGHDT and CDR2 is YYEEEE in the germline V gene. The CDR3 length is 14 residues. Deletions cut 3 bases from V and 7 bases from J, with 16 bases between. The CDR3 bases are TGTGCCAGCAGCTCAACGACAGGCGTAGGTGGCTACACCTTC. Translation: CASSSTTGVGGYTF.

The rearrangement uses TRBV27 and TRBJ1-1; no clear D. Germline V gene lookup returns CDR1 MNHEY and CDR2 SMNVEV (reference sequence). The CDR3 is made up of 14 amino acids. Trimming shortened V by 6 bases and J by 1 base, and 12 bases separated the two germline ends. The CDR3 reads CASSLQWRNTEAFF. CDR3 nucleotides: TGTGCCAGCAGCTTGCAATGGAGGAACACTGAAGCTTTCTTT.

The CDR3 loop is CASSPPLTSPRRYF. CDR3 bases: TGTGCCAGCTCACCACCTTTAACTAGCCCACGGCGGTACTTC. V and J are TRBV18 and TRBJ2-5; tentatively, D is TRBD2 (6 bases). CDR3 length: 14 residues. Germline V gene data show CDR1 as KGHSH and CDR2 as LQKENI. V lost 0 bases, J lost 13 bases, and 18 bases lay in between.

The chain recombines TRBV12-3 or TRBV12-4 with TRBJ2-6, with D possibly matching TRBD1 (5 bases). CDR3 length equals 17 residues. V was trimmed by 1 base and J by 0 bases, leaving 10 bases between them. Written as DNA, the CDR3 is TGTGCCAGCAGTTTAGGACAGTTGGCCTCTGGGGCCAACGTCCTGACTTTC. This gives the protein CASSLGQLASGANVLTF.

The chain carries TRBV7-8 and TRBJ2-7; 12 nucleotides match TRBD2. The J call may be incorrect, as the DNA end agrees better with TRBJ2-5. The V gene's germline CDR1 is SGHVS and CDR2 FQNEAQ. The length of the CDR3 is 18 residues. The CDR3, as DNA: TGTGCCAGCAGTCCGCAGCTAGCGGGAGGGAGGGTCACAGAGACCCAGTACTTC. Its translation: CASSPQLAGGRVTETQYF.

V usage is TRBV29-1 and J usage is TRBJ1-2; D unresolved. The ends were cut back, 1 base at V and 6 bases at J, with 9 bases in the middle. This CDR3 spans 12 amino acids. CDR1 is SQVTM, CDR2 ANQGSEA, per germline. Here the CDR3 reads CSVEGGSHGYTF. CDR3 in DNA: TGCAGCGTTGAAGGAGGCAGTCATGGCTACACCTTC.

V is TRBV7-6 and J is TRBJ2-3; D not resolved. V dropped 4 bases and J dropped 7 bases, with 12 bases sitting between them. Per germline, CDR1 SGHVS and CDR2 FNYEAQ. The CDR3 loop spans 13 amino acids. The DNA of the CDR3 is TGTGCCAGCAGCTCTGGGGAAACGCATACGCAGTATTTT. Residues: CASSSGETHTQYF.

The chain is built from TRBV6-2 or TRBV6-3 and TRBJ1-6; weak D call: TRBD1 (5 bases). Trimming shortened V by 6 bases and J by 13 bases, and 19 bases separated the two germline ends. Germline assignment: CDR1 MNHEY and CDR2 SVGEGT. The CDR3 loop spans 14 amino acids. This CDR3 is CASRFTRTPRPLHF. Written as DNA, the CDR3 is TGTGCCAGCAGATTCACTCGGACACCGCGGCCCCTCCACTTT.

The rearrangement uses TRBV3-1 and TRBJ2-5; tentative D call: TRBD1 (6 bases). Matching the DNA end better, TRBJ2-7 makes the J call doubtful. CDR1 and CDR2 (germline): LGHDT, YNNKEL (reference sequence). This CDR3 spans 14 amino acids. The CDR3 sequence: CASSQADRRGEQYF. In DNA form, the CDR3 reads TGTGCCAGCAGCCAGGCGGACAGACGAGGCGAGCAGTACTTC.

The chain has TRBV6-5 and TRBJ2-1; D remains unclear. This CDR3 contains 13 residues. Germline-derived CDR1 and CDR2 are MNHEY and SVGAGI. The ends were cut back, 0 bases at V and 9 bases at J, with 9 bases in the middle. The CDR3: CASSYSSVGEQFF. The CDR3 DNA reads TGTGCCAGCAGTTACTCGAGCGTGGGTGAGCAGTTCTTC.

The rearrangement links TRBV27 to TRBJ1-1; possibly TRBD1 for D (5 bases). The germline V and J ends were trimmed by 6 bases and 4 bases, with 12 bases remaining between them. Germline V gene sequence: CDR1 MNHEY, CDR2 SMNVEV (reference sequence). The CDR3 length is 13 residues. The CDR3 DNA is TGTGCCAGCAGGCGGCAGGGTACCACTGAAGCTTTCTTT. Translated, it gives CASRRQGTTEAFF.

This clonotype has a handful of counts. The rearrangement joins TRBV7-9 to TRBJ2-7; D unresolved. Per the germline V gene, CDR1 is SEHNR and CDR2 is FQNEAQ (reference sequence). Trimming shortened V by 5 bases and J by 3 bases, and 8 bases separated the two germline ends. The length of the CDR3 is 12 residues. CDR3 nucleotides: TGTGCCAGCAGCATCTTAAGCTACGAGCAGTACTTC. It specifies CASSILSYEQYF.

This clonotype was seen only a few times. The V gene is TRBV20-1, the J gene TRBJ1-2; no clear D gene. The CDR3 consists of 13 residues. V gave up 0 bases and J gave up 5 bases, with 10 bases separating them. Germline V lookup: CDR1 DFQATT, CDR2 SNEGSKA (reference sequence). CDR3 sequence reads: CSARDTGEYGYTF. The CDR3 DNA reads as TGCAGTGCTAGAGATACCGGGGAGTATGGCTACACCTTC.

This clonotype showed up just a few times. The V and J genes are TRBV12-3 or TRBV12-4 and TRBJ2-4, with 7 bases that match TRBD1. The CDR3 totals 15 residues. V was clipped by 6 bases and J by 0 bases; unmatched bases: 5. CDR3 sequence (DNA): TGTGCCAGCAGGGGGACAGATATAGCCAAAAACATTCAGTACTTC. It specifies CASRGTDIAKNIQYF.

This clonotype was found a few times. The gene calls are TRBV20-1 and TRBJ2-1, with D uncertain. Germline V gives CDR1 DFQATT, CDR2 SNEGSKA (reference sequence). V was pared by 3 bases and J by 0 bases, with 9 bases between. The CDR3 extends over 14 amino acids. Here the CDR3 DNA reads TGCAGTGCTAGCAAGACGAGCTCCTACAATGAGCAGTTCTTC. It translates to CSASKTSSYNEQFF.

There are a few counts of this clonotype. The CDR3 loop reads CASSSASAGAFTDTQYF. CDR3 sequence (DNA): TGTGCCAGCAGCTCCGCCTCAGCGGGGGCCTTCACAGATACGCAGTATTTT. The J gene is TRBJ2-3, the V gene TRBV7-8, with 8 bases fitting TRBD2. Germline CDR1 and CDR2: SGHVS and FQNEAQ. The CDR3 is 17 residues long. V trimming: 4 bases; J trimming: 2 bases; junction bases outside the gene matches: 11.

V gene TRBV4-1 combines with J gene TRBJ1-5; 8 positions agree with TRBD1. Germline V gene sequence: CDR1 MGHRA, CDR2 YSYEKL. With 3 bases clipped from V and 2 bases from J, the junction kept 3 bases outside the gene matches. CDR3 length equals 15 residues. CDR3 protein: CASSHLTGGNQPQHF. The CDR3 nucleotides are TGCGCCAGCAGCCACCTGACAGGGGGCAATCAGCCCCAGCATTTT.

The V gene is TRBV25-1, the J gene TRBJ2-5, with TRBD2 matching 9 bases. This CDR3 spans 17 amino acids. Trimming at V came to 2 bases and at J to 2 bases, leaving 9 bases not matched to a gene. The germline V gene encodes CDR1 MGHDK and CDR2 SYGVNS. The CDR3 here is CASSEVRVAGAQETQYF. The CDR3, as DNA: TGTGCCAGCAGTGAAGTTAGGGTAGCGGGGGCTCAAGAGACCCAGTACTTC.

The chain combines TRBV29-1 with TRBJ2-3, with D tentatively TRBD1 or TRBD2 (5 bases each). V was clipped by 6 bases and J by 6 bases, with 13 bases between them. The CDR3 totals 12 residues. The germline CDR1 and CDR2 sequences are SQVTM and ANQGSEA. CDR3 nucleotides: TGCAGCGTCCCGGGACCTGGGGATACGCAGTATTTT. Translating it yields CSVPGPGDTQYF.